This T cell receptor beta chain was captured in a study of patients and donors after allogeneic stem cell transplantation. TCRdb recomputed calls from the RT-PCR reads with MiXCR, one row per CDR3 protein. The data contain about 400,000 distinct CDR3 sequences, 15% to 20% of them singletons. Sequencing was performed on blood, either unsorted or a sorted T cell fraction (not recorded which). The TCR originated in a human donor who was either an allogeneic HSCT recipient or a stem cell or donor lymphocyte infusion donor (not recorded which). It is not recorded whose cells these are; they may come from a transplant donor.

CDR3 sequence: CASSLANPVTFTDTQYF. For the CDR3, the DNA is TGTGCCAGCAGTTTGGCGAACCCCGTGACATTCACAGATACGCAGTATTTT. This chain links TRBV27 with TRBJ2-3; D unresolved. With 3 bases removed from V and 2 bases from J, the gap between germline ends came to 18 bases. The CDR3 extends over 17 amino acids. Germline V gene sequence: CDR1 MNHEY, CDR2 SMNVEV (reference sequence).